Presented here are 24 T cell receptor beta chains from one specimen sequenced in a study of blood T cell repertoires in COVID-19. Clones were read by immunoSEQ multiplex PCR, and TCRdb kept only the in-frame ones, dropping some. The table includes some 80,000 clones, around 88% detected once. Sequencing input: peripheral blood. The receptors come from a woman of 80 years or more with active or convalescent COVID-19.

This chain uses TRBV2 with TRBJ2-4; TRBD2 might be the D (5 bases). CDR3 length equals 15 residues. The germline gives CDR1 SNHLY, CDR2 FYNNEI. Trimming left V 5 bases short and J 1 base short, with 12 bases between. The CDR3 sequence: CASSNGNTAKNIQYF. For the CDR3, the DNA is TGTGCCAGCAGTAACGGGAACACCGCCAAAAACATTCAGTACTTC.

The chain carries TRBV4-1 and TRBJ2-1; possible D gene TRBD1, 6 bases. The CDR3 has 14 residues. Germline assignment: CDR1 MGHRA and CDR2 YSYEKL. Trimming removed 0 bases at V and 7 bases at J, with 10 bases between. DNA for the CDR3: TGCGCCAGCAGCCAAGATAACAGGGCGAATGAGCAGTTCTTC. It yields the protein CASSQDNRANEQFF.

This clone turned up a few times. This chain links TRBV30 with TRBJ1-2; D is perhaps TRBD1 (6 bases). Deletions cut 7 bases from V and 1 base from J, with 13 bases between. Germline CDR1 and CDR2: GTSNPN and SVGIG (reference sequence). This CDR3 comprises 13 residues. This chain's CDR3 is CAFGQMINYGYTF. For the CDR3, the DNA is TGTGCCTTCGGACAGATGATTAACTATGGCTACACCTTC.

The chain employs TRBV11-2 and TRBJ2-5; D is unresolved. The CDR3 is 17 residues long. With 2 bases removed from V and 5 bases from J, the gap between germline ends came to 21 bases. Germline loops: CDR1 SGHAT, CDR2 FQNNGV. Here the CDR3 DNA reads TGTGCCAGCAGCTTAAGCTGGCTAGAAAGCCTCGATGAGACCCAGTACTTC. Protein: CASSLSWLESLDETQYF.

The rearrangement links TRBV5-1 to TRBJ2-5, with 8 bases fitting TRBD1. With 4 bases clipped from V and 9 bases from J, the junction kept 14 bases outside the gene matches. CDR1 and CDR2 from the germline V gene are SGHRS and YFSETQ. The CDR3 is made up of 15 amino acids. The CDR3 protein is CASSAGTGRIRAQYF. The CDR3 DNA reads TGCGCCAGCAGCGCGGGGACAGGACGGATCAGGGCCCAGTACTTC.

The rearrangement links TRBV5-1 to TRBJ2-2, with 9 bases matching TRBD1. CDR3 length: 17 residues. From germline, CDR1 is SGHRS and CDR2 YFSETQ. V dropped 3 bases and J dropped 7; count of bases not matched to a gene: 13. CDR3: CASSSSTLQGAGGELFF. The CDR3 DNA sequence: TGCGCCAGCAGCTCCTCGACCCTACAGGGGGCTGGCGGGGAGCTGTTTTTT.

This chain connects TRBV19 to TRBJ2-4; 8 bases are a match to TRBD2. Per germline, CDR1 LNHDA and CDR2 SQIVND (reference sequence). The CDR3 runs to 17 residues. The junction had 11 bases not matched to a gene; V was cut back by 7 bases and J by 0 bases. The CDR3, as DNA: TGTGCCAGTAAGCCGGTAGCGGGGAAATTAGCCAAAAACATTCAGTACTTC. Protein product: CASKPVAGKLAKNIQYF. Variable domain in full (rest from reference TRBV19 and TRBJ2-4): DGGITQSPKYLFRKEGQNVTLSCEQNLNHDAMYWYRQDPGQGLRLIYYSQIVNDFQKGDIAEGYSVSREKKESFPLTVTSAQKNPTAFYLCASKPVAGKLAKNIQYFGAGTRLSVL.

This clone showed up just once. This sequence joins TRBV28 and TRBJ1-1, with 8 nucleotides matching TRBD1. The CDR3 has 12 residues. The germline V gene has CDR1 MDHEN and CDR2 SYDVKM. The V and J ends lost 11 bases and 6 bases, in that order; junction bases with no gene match: 8. CDR3 protein: CASRGPGSEAFF. The CDR3, as DNA: TGTGCCTCCAGGGGGCCGGGGTCTGAAGCTTTCTTT.

This chain joins TRBV7-8 and TRBJ2-3, with D hard to call. The CDR3 totals 13 residues. V lost 10 bases and J 2 bases, leaving 13 bases between the germline ends. Germline assignment: CDR1 SGHVS and CDR2 FQNEAQ. CDR3 DNA: TGTGCCACCCAGCAAGACTCCACAGATACGCAGTATTTT. It is translated as CATQQDSTDTQYF.

V is TRBV7-9 and J is TRBJ2-3, with 12 bases identical to TRBD2. The CDR3 is 14 amino acids. Per germline, CDR1 SEHNR and CDR2 FQNEAQ (reference sequence). V gave up 2 bases and J gave up 9 bases; unmatched junction bases: 3. The CDR3 DNA sequence: TGTGCCAGCAGCTTACGACTAGCGGGGGACACGCAGTATTTT. Protein product: CASSLRLAGDTQYF.

V gene TRBV5-5 combines with J gene TRBJ2-3, with a weak D call TRBD2 (6 bases). The germline CDR1 and CDR2 sequences are SGHKS and YYEKEE (reference sequence). V lost 1 base and J 2 bases, leaving 17 bases between the germline ends. The CDR3 is 17 amino acids. The CDR3 reads CASSLRTSTSFTDTQYF. The CDR3 region has the DNA TGTGCCAGCAGCTTGCGAACTAGCACCAGTTTCACAGATACGCAGTATTTT.

The chain has TRBV7-2 and TRBJ2-2, with 9 bases fitting TRBD1. Unmatched junction bases numbered 9, after V lost 4 bases and J lost 6 bases. Germline assignment: CDR1 SGHTA and CDR2 FQGNSA. The CDR3 length is 16 residues. The CDR3: CASSSLGTGWAGELFF. For the CDR3, the DNA is TGTGCCAGCAGCTCTTTAGGGACAGGGTGGGCCGGGGAGCTGTTTTTT.

The V gene is TRBV2, the J gene TRBJ1-4, with 10 nucleotides matching TRBD1. Trimming removed 6 bases from V and 10 bases from J; junction bases left unmatched: 11. The CDR3 sequence is 15 residues long. Germline loops: CDR1 SNHLY, CDR2 FYNNEI. For the CDR3, the DNA is TGTGCCAGCAGGGGGACCGGGACAGGGGCGGGAAAACTGTTTTTT. This encodes CASRGTGTGAGKLFF. Based on the CDR3 plus reference TRBV2 and TRBJ1-4, the full variable domain is EPEVTQTPSHQVTQMGQEVILRCVPISNHLYFYWYRQILGQKVEFLVSFYNNEISEKSEIFDDQFSVERPDGSNFTLKIRSTKLEDSAMYFCASRGTGTGAGKLFFGSGTQLSVL.

The V call is TRBV29-1, the J call TRBJ2-1, with 8 bases that match TRBD2. The length of the CDR3 is 12 residues. V lost 3 bases and J lost 7; bases outside the gene matches: 2. Germline V gene data show CDR1 as SQVTM and CDR2 as ANQGSEA. CDR3 DNA: TGCAGCGTTGATCGGGGGGGGAATGAGCAGTTCTTC. Translated, it gives CSVDRGGNEQFF.

The genes are TRBV7-9 and TRBJ1-2; 7 bases fit TRBD1. The CDR3 covers 18 residues. Germline-derived CDR1 and CDR2 are SEHNR and FQNEAQ (reference sequence). With 3 bases clipped from V and 5 bases from J, the junction kept 18 bases outside the gene matches. The CDR3, as DNA: TGTGCCAGCAGCTTGTTTGTGGGGTCTGGGGACAGAGAGTATGGCTACACCTTC. Its protein is CASSLFVGSGDREYGYTF.

The chain joins TRBV9 to TRBJ2-5, with 12 bases aligning to TRBD2. Germline CDR1 and CDR2: SGDLS and YYNGEE. The CDR3 loop spans 16 amino acids. Losses at the gene ends were 3 bases for V and 2 bases for J; bases not matched to a gene: 5. The CDR3 DNA is TGTGCCAGCAGCGAGACTAGCGGGGGTTATCAAGAGACCCAGTACTTC. Amino acids: CASSETSGGYQETQYF.

This chain connects TRBV27 to TRBJ2-7; 8 nucleotides match TRBD1. This CDR3 contains 14 residues. Trimming cost V 7 bases and J 5 bases; bases outside gene matches: 10. Germline V CDR1 and CDR2: MNHEY, SMNVEV (reference sequence). The CDR3 protein is CASTRTGRKNEQYF. The CDR3 region has the DNA TGTGCCAGCACCAGGACAGGGCGAAAAAACGAGCAGTACTTC.

This clone showed up just once. The chain combines TRBV6-2 or TRBV6-3 with TRBJ2-1, with 8 bases matching TRBD2. V lost 6 bases to trimming and J lost 7 bases; unmatched junction nucleotides: 8. CDR1 is MNHEY and CDR2 is SVGEGT in the germline V gene. The CDR3 contains 14 residues. CDR3 in DNA: TGTGCCAGCAGCCCCGGGACTAGGTGGAATGAGCAGTTCTTC. The encoded protein is CASSPGTRWNEQFF.

The chain employs TRBV10-2 and TRBJ2-7, with 8 bases that match TRBD1. This CDR3 is 14 amino acids long. Germline V gene data show CDR1 as WSHSY and CDR2 as SAAADI. Losses at the gene ends were 6 bases for V and 5 bases for J; bases not matched to a gene: 9. The CDR3 DNA is TGCGCCAGCAGCAAAAGGACAGGGAAGGACGAGCAGTACTTC. Its protein is CASSKRTGKDEQYF.

This chain uses TRBV6-5 with TRBJ2-2; maybe TRBD2 (5 bases). CDR3 size: 15 residues. The V gene lost 5 bases and the J gene lost 5 bases, with 15 bases spanning the gap. Germline values: CDR1 MNHEY, CDR2 SVGAGI. CDR3 amino acids: CASSPTRSGTGELFF. In DNA form, the CDR3 reads TGTGCCAGCAGTCCAACACGGTCGGGAACCGGGGAGCTGTTTTTT.

This chain uses TRBV5-1 with TRBJ1-4, with 7 bases matching TRBD1. Germline CDR1 reads SGHRS; CDR2 reads YFSETQ. The CDR3 runs to 13 residues. The J segment lost 5 bases and the V segment lost 4 bases, leaving 2 bases of the junction unmatched. CDR3 residues: CASSLQGNEKLFF. Written as DNA, the CDR3 is TGCGCCAGCAGCCTACAGGGGAATGAAAAACTGTTTTTT.

CDR3 sequence (DNA): TGTGCCAGCAGCCCCCAATCTGGAAACACCATATATTTT. Encoded protein: CASSPQSGNTIYF. V usage is TRBV7-2 and J usage is TRBJ1-3; D remains ambiguous. In germline, CDR1 is SGHTA, CDR2 FQGNSA. The CDR3 sequence is 13 residues long. V gave up 5 bases and J gave up 1 base, with 6 bases separating them.

The V and J genes are TRBV14 and TRBJ2-5; no clear D gene. The germline V gene encodes CDR1 SGHDN and CDR2 FVKESK. V dropped 0 bases and J dropped 8 bases, with 10 bases sitting between them. The CDR3 totals 13 residues. The CDR3 spells CASSQDSRGTQYF. CDR3 nucleotides: TGTGCCAGCAGCCAAGATTCCCGAGGAACCCAGTACTTC.

The chain links TRBV27 to TRBJ1-2; D is possibly TRBD1 (6 bases). The CDR3 sequence is 17 residues long. Germline CDR1 and CDR2: MNHEY and SMNVEV (reference sequence). V was clipped by 1 base and J by 2 bases, with 17 bases between them. The CDR3 DNA follows: TGTGCCAGCAGTTTATACCTCTCAAACAGGGCAAACTATGGCTACACCTTC. Translated, it gives CASSLYLSNRANYGYTF.